This T cell receptor beta chain was recorded in a study of control samples from healthy donors and cancer patients. This clone has only one observation. Here immunoSEQ multiplex PCR was the method, and the copy in TCRdb shows in-frame clones only, minus some. The data contain 90,000 to 110,000 clones, around 89% of them singletons. The sequenced material came from blood. This receptor was identified in a woman in her 50s in good health.

The CDR3 DNA reads TGTGCCAGCAGTCGCGCCAACGGAGGTTCTGAAGATACGCAGTATTTT. Amino acids: CASSRANGGSEDTQYF. The gene calls are TRBV2 and TRBJ2-3; weak D call: TRBD2 (5 bases). The CDR3 sequence is 16 residues long. Germline CDR1 is SNHLY and CDR2 is FYNNEI. The V end was cut by 5 bases, the J end by 5 bases, with 20 bases between.